These T cell receptor beta chains were read from a single sample in a study of human T cells and chemical hapten exposure. MiXCR, applied by TCRdb to the RACE reads, yields one record per CDR3 protein. The data hold 190,000 or so distinct CDR3 sequences, with around 30% observed a single time. The source material was whole blood, sampled in connection with sensitization to the hapten diphenylcyclopropenone (DPC). The origin of the receptors is a woman in her thirties with alopecia areata. Some clones in this sample may be carry-over from other donors' samples. Each CDR3 is given with its conserved first and last residue. The order of the fields is CDR3 protein, CDR3 DNA, clone size, J gene, V gene, D gene. A D gene is named only where the DNA matches it firmly. The listing skips clone size in some rows; elsewhere it reads once, few, many or a size class.

CSVALAGSTERHYEQYF | TGCAGCGTTGCTCTAGCGGGGTCTACCGAGCGCCACTACGAGCAGTACTTC | few | TRBJ2-7 | TRBV29-1 | TRBD2
CASSPQVGDSSYEQYF | TGTGCCAGCTCACCACAAGTGGGAGACTCCTCCTACGAGCAGTACTTC | - | TRBJ2-7 | TRBV18 | -
CSVENTGFTVNYGYTF | TGCAGCGTTGAGAATACAGGATTTACGGTCAACTATGGCTACACCTTC | few | TRBJ1-2 | TRBV29-1 | -
CSAEPGAFTDTQYF | TGCAGCGCCGAACCCGGGGCCTTCACAGATACGCAGTATTTT | - | TRBJ2-3 | TRBV29-1 | -
CASSLNAGETNTGELFF | TGTGCCAGCAGCCTTAATGCGGGGGAGACGAACACCGGGGAGCTGTTTTTT | few | TRBJ2-2 | TRBV7-6 | TRBD2
CASSLGTRKETQYF | TGTGCCAGCAGCTTAGGGACTCGCAAAGAGACCCAGTACTTC | - | TRBJ2-5 | TRBV7-2 | -
CASSQDAGGLVGDTQYF | TGTGCCAGCAGCCAAGATGCGGGAGGACTTGTAGGAGATACGCAGTATTTT | few | TRBJ2-3 | TRBV3-1 | TRBD2
CASSLIRALRETQYF | TGTGCCAGCAGCTTAATTAGGGCACTACGAGAGACCCAGTACTTC | few | TRBJ2-5 | TRBV11-2 | -
CSVEDRASGSITGELFF | TGCAGCGTTGAAGATCGGGCTAGCGGGAGCATCACCGGGGAGCTGTTTTTT | - | TRBJ2-2 | TRBV29-1 | TRBD2
CASSLQGTGDTEAFF | TGTGCCAGCTCATTACAGGGGACTGGGGACACTGAAGCTTTCTTT | - | TRBJ1-1 | TRBV18 | TRBD1
CASSLFGNEQFF | TGTGCCAGCAGTTTATTTGGTAATGAGCAGTTCTTC | many | TRBJ2-1 | TRBV27 | -
CASAQLAGVGTDTQYF | TGTGCCAGCGCCCAACTAGCGGGAGTTGGGACAGATACGCAGTATTTT | once | TRBJ2-3 | TRBV18 | TRBD2
CASSFSGTSVNIQYF | TGTGCCAGCAGTTTTTCCGGGACCTCAGTCAACATTCAGTACTTC | - | TRBJ2-4 | TRBV5-4 | -
CASTHTPGEGNQPQHF | TGTGCCAGCACCCATACCCCGGGGGAGGGCAATCAGCCCCAGCATTTT | - | TRBJ1-5 | TRBV6-2/TRBV6-3 | -
CASNGGSGPVYNEQFF | TGTGCCAGCAACGGAGGCAGTGGACCGGTCTACAATGAGCAGTTCTTC | few | TRBJ2-1 | TRBV9 | -
CASSLGGSSNYGYTF | TGCGCCAGCAGCCTGGGAGGCAGTTCTAACTATGGCTACACCTTC | few | TRBJ1-2 | TRBV5-1 | -
CASSRGYEKLFF | TGTGCCAGCAGCCGGGGGTACGAAAAACTGTTTTTT | - | TRBJ1-4 | TRBV7-9 | -
CASSLLKPGPRMGSYEQYF | TGTGCCAGCAGTTTACTAAAACCGGGACCACGAATGGGCTCCTACGAGCAGTACTTC | - | TRBJ2-7 | TRBV28 | -
CASSVLAGAPPETQYF | TGTGCCAGCAGCGTACTAGCGGGGGCTCCTCCAGAGACCCAGTACTTC | few | TRBJ2-5 | TRBV9 | TRBD2
CASSLSVGNNSPLHF | TGTGCCAGCAGCTTGTCTGTGGGAAATAATTCACCCCTCCACTTT | few | TRBJ1-6 | TRBV5-4 | -
CASSPPLTLTGNNQPQHF | TGTGCCAGCAGTCCCCCGCTAACCCTGACAGGGAACAATCAGCCCCAGCATTTT | - | TRBJ1-5 | TRBV12-3/TRBV12-4 | TRBD1
CASSGPGYSGNTIYF | TGTGCCAGCTCTGGGCCCGGATACTCTGGAAACACCATATATTTT | - | TRBJ1-3 | TRBV28 | -
CSVVLWTTDTQYF | TGCAGCGTCGTACTATGGACCACAGATACGCAGTATTTT | few | TRBJ2-3 | TRBV29-1 | -
CASSYGHGGNPQHF | TGTGCCAGCAGTTACGGACATGGCGGTAATCCCCAGCATTTT | - | TRBJ1-5 | TRBV6-2/TRBV6-3 | -
CASSQVEGAAEAFF | TGTGCCAGCAGCCAAGTGGAAGGGGCGGCTGAAGCTTTCTTT | - | TRBJ1-1 | TRBV3-1 | -
CASSQDRWSQGALGNTIYF | TGCGCCAGCAGCCAAGACCGTTGGAGTCAGGGGGCGCTTGGAAACACCATATATTTT | - | TRBJ1-3 | TRBV4-1 | TRBD1
CSVAGLAGGLIDEQFF | TGCAGCGTCGCCGGACTAGCGGGGGGGCTAATCGATGAGCAGTTCTTC | - | TRBJ2-1 | TRBV29-1 | TRBD2
CASSLSGQIEGTEAFF | TGTGCCAGCAGTTTATCGGGACAAATCGAGGGTACTGAAGCTTTCTTT | many | TRBJ1-1 | TRBV27 | -
CSVREGNEKLFF | TGCAGCGTCCGGGAGGGTAATGAAAAACTGTTTTTT | medium-sized | TRBJ1-4 | TRBV29-1 | -
CASSGRLAGAVEQFF | TGTGCCAGCAGCGGAAGACTAGCGGGAGCGGTTGAGCAGTTCTTC | - | TRBJ2-1 | TRBV5-5 | TRBD2
CASGRGDYEQYF | TGTGCCAGTGGCAGGGGGGACTACGAGCAGTACTTC | many | TRBJ2-7 | TRBV19 | -
CATSRDFGTGVTDTQYF | TGTGCCACCAGCAGAGATTTCGGGACAGGGGTGACAGATACGCAGTATTTT | few | TRBJ2-3 | TRBV15 | TRBD1
CSVDSRVGSGYTF | TGCAGCGTTGATAGTAGGGTGGGCAGTGGCTACACCTTC | - | TRBJ1-2 | TRBV29-1 | -
CSAPSGGSTDTQYF | TGCAGTGCTCCTAGTGGGGGAAGCACAGATACGCAGTATTTT | many | TRBJ2-3 | TRBV20-1 | -
CAIRGQSNEKLFF | TGTGCCATCAGGGGACAGTCTAATGAAAAACTGTTTTTT | few | TRBJ1-4 | TRBV10-3 | TRBD1
CSATRPGQIPPLHF | TGCAGTGCTACCCGACCGGGACAGATTCCACCCCTCCACTTT | few | TRBJ1-6 | TRBV20-1 | TRBD1
CASSFWDRVAGQPQHF | TGTGCCAGCAGTTTCTGGGACAGGGTTGCAGGTCAGCCCCAGCATTTT | few | TRBJ1-5 | TRBV12-3/TRBV12-4 | TRBD1
CAISESIGLGTQHF | TGTGCCATCAGTGAGTCGATAGGCTTAGGGACCCAGCATTTT | - | TRBJ1-5 | TRBV10-3 | -
CASRTGLALTGELFF | TGTGCCAGCAGAACCGGACTAGCGCTCACCGGGGAGCTGTTTTTT | - | TRBJ2-2 | TRBV12-3/TRBV12-4 | TRBD2
CSVFSPASYEQYF | TGCAGTGTATTTTCCCCGGCCTCCTACGAGCAGTACTTC | - | TRBJ2-7 | TRBV20-1 | -
CASSLGQKQETQYF | TGCGCCAGCAGCCTCGGACAGAAACAAGAGACCCAGTACTTC | few | TRBJ2-5 | TRBV5-1 | -
CSVLNLSEAFF | TGCAGCGTTCTCAACCTAAGCGAAGCTTTCTTT | many | TRBJ1-1 | TRBV29-1 | -
CASIFYYNEQFF | TGTGCCAGCATCTTCTACTACAATGAGCAGTTCTTC | - | TRBJ2-1 | TRBV21-1 | -
CASSQARVLDDTQYF | TGTGCCAGCAGCCAAGCGAGGGTGCTTGATGATACGCAGTATTTT | - | TRBJ2-3 | TRBV3-1 | -
CSVEVANTEAFF | TGCAGCGTTGAGGTGGCGAACACTGAAGCTTTCTTT | few | TRBJ1-1 | TRBV29-1 | -
CASSLAVATGVYEQYF | TGCGCCAGCAGCTTGGCGGTAGCCACAGGCGTATACGAGCAGTACTTC | - | TRBJ2-7 | TRBV5-1 | -
CASGPRQGKSTEAFF | TGTGCTAGTGGTCCCCGACAGGGAAAGAGCACTGAAGCTTTCTTT | - | TRBJ1-1 | TRBV12-5 | TRBD1
CASSYRGETQYF | TGTGCCAGCAGTTACCGGGGGGAGACCCAGTACTTC | few | TRBJ2-5 | TRBV6-5 | -
CASTPGSFYNEQFF | TGTGCCAGCACCCCCGGCTCCTTCTACAATGAGCAGTTCTTC | many | TRBJ2-1 | TRBV6-2/TRBV6-3 | -
CASSSGGTGVYEQYF | TGTGCCAGCAGCTCAGGAGGGACAGGCGTCTACGAGCAGTACTTC | - | TRBJ2-7 | TRBV28 | TRBD1
CASSPGGLANYEQYF | TGTGCCAGCAGCCCTGGGGGACTAGCTAACTACGAGCAGTACTTC | - | TRBJ2-7 | TRBV6-5 | TRBD2
CASSVQSLASTDTQYF | TGTGCCAGCAGCGTACAATCCTTGGCCAGCACAGATACGCAGTATTTT | - | TRBJ2-3 | TRBV9 | -
CASSLAPRAGNIQYF | TGTGCCAGCAGCTTAGCGCCCAGGGCGGGCAACATTCAGTACTTC | - | TRBJ2-4 | TRBV7-2 | -
CASSQDPGAEAFF | TGTGCCAGCAGCCAAGATCCAGGGGCCGAAGCTTTCTTT | - | TRBJ1-1 | TRBV3-1 | -
CATALQGSYNEQFF | TGTGCCACCGCTCTACAGGGTTCCTACAATGAGCAGTTCTTC | - | TRBJ2-1 | TRBV2 | -
CASSVMWGGPGEQFF | TGTGCCAGCAGTGTTATGTGGGGGGGCCCCGGTGAGCAGTTCTTC | few | TRBJ2-1 | TRBV2 | -
CASMRGLFSYTGELFF | TGTGCCAGCATGCGGGGGCTGTTCTCTTACACCGGGGAGCTGTTTTTT | - | TRBJ2-2 | TRBV6-5 | -
CASSLDRENTEAFF | TGCGCCAGCAGCTTGGACAGGGAGAACACTGAAGCTTTCTTT | - | TRBJ1-1 | TRBV5-1 | -